This T cell receptor beta chain was identified during a study of shared clonotypes between healthy human individuals (dated by TCRdb to the early 2020s). Regarding the complete study: The cohort comprised a couple of women and a few men aged 18 to 49 years. For each donor, CD4 naive and CD4 memory were each run on three plates, CD8 naive on two plates, and CD8 memory on one plate. Blood TCR repertoires of 5 or 6 healthy adults were deeply sequenced to estimate repertoire size and the extent of clonotype sharing between individuals. Different laboratories and diverse techniques were used to prepare libraries and sequence TCR repertoires, to increase sequencing depth and limit assay-specific biases. Leukapheresis yielded between about 0.94 and 9 billion PBMCs per donor.

Using the deep immunoSEQ assay, multiplex PCR amplified TCR CDR3 regions from genomic DNA. For each cell subset, the extracted genomic DNA was distributed evenly across all wells of several immunoSEQ 96-well plates, and each plate served as one replicate. For sorted subsets, around 0.2 ug genomic DNA, equal to some 30,000 T cell genomes, was loaded into each replicate PCR. Purified libraries were measured with a Qubit 3.0 fluorometer, size-checked on a Bioanalyzer 2100, and measured again with the KAPA Library Quantification kit. Each immunoSEQ 96-well plate was sequenced on its own single-read 150-cycle Illumina NextSeq 550 flow cell. The authors processed their data as follows. Because the immunoSEQ output included only junctional sequences and no quality scores, the filtering could not be the same as the filtering used for full-length reads. To assign V/J genes and CDR3, sequences were annotated using PyIR, a Python wrapper for IgBLAST v1.9, with IMGT germline references. Reads were removed for weak V/J assignments (E-value above 1e-6), missing CDR3, stop codons, out-of-frame junctions, or ambiguous translated residues. V3J clonotypes were defined by identical inferred V gene, J gene, and CDR3 amino acid sequence. Percentage overlap between repertoires was calculated by dividing the number of shared unique clonotypes by the size of the smaller repertoire. Three approaches were used to assess repertoire richness: RTK rarefaction, the Chao1 estimator, and Recon v2.1 estimates of unobserved clonotypes. Generation probabilities were computed with OLGA for all TCRbeta clonotypes obtained by the gDNA method from four donors. Here the immuneACCESS table is served through TCRdb, limited to in-frame sequences with V and J called. Missing clones are a known gap in these copies; in checked studies unresolved V genes cover under half, and the rest lacks a known reason. D and trimming were read from the DNA, whereas the V and J calls and clone size are those reported in that table. This sample gives about 1.9 million clones in total; around 93% of them show up just once. Jointly, the top ten make up more than 1.5% of the sample.

CD8 naive samples consisted of CD45RO-negative cells that were positively selected for CCR7, yielding a CD45RA+CCR7+ population without TemRA cells. The donors were healthy, HIV-negative adults with no recently reported acute infections or vaccinations. Every donor was a Caucasian adult residing in Nashville, Tennessee, USA. After blood collection by leukapheresis, PBMCs were isolated using Ficoll-Histopaque density gradient centrifugation and then cryopreserved in the vapor phase of liquid nitrogen. Analytical flow cytometry was used to check the purity and quantity of every magnetically sorted T cell population. Genomic DNA was isolated from each sorted fraction and quantified by UV absorbance on a Nanodrop 2000c. Broad study findings and their caveats: Naive subsets generally had larger estimated clonotype richness than memory subsets did. Pairwise subsampling led to the expectation that sequencing depth would affect the degree of clonotype sharing among donors. Compared with non-shared clonotypes, clonotypes shared by all four sorted-subset donors had higher generation probabilities. Because the study included only a small number of donors, the genetic and exposure-history diversity represented was limited. Sharing across several donors was observed for approximately 5% of naive CD4, over 3% of naive CD8, over 2% of memory CD4, and around 0.42% of memory CD8 clonotypes. Sampling was limited to blood, and TCR repertoires in tissue likely differ from TCR repertoires in blood. Rarefaction of sorted-subset datasets indicated incomplete sequencing despite the large sequencing depth.

In the case of this clone: Its cognate antigen has yet to be identified. Per-base qualities were not stored, and no clone one base away is much larger.

Reading from cysteine to phenylalanine, the CDR3 counts 16 amino acids. The entry retains the CDR3 DNA only, 48 bases that are in frame from base 1. Via the germline V gene (reference sequence), CDR1 is SEHNR and CDR2 FQNEAQ. V is pruned by 1 base and J by 7 bases, leaving 9 bases of the junction without a gene match. Sequencing was performed on naive CD8+ T cells from PBMCs. The intended sense of this specimen's cell subset or site label: CD45RA+CCR7+. This receptor was identified in a young man in good health. Some clones in this sample may be carry-over from other donors' samples. The chain is assembled from TRBV7-9 and TRBJ1-1; 10 nucleotides in the junction match TRBD1. The CDR3 is CASSLEGTGVFLEAFF. The DNA sequence is TGTGCCAGCAGCTTAGAAGGGACAGGGGTTTTCCTTGAAGCTTTCTTT. With the portions outside the CDR3 filled from the reference TRBV7-9 and TRBJ1-1 genes, the complete variable region becomes DTGVSQNPRHKITKRGQNVTFRCDPISEHNRLYWYRQTLGQGPEFLTYFQNEAQLEKSRLLSDRFSAERPKGSFSTLEIQRTEQGDSAMYLCASSLEGTGVFLEAFFGQGTRLTVV.